This paragraph covers one T cell receptor beta chain sequence. These data belong to a study of blood T cell repertoires in COVID-19. Across the study: Spain, Italy and the United States supplied samples that represented acute and convalescent COVID-19. PBMCs, B-cell-depleted T cells, or T cells provided the cDNA or gDNA that made up the material.

Followed over time, Seattle patients had been enrolled while infection was active. Per the germline V gene, CDR1 is SGHTA and CDR2 is FQGNSA. The CDR3 runs to 13 residues. The V gene lost 5 bases and the J gene lost 3 bases, with 8 bases spanning the gap. In the authors' workflow: Using reference gene primer amplification, nucleated cell counts were estimated. The assay was immunoSEQ multiplex PCR, and TCRdb's table has in-frame clones only and misses some. V, J and clone size are those of that table, while D and trimming were read from the DNA. Of a few hundred thousand clones listed, 85% to 90% were seen once; the top ten hold roughly 6%.

The receptor comes from a woman between 50 and 59 years old with COVID-19, enrolled during active disease. This chain links TRBV7-2 with TRBJ2-1, with a tentative D call TRBD2 (5 bases). The sample comprised peripheral blood. CDR3 residues: CASSMDFYNEQFF. For the CDR3, the DNA is TGTGCCAGCAGCATGGACTTCTACAATGAGCAGTTCTTC.